The clone carrying this T cell receptor beta chain was picked up many times. This entry comes from a study of T cells in Graves' hyperthyroidism and ophthalmopathy. Amplification of TCR beta CDR3 regions was performed using RNA transcripts as template. During a first-round RT-PCR of the TCR CDR3, the HTBI primer set was used. One entry per CDR3 protein, called by TCRdb with MiXCR from the multiplex PCR reads. The sample yields around 240,000 distinct CDR3 sequences, more than 14% seen once. Between the trimmed V and J ends, which lost 5 bases and 0 bases, there was a span of 13 bases. Germline V gives CDR1 MDHEN, CDR2 SYDVKM. The CDR3 is 15 amino acids. Fresh peripheral blood, 10 ml, yielded the PBMCs.

The origin of this receptor is a woman aged 40 to 49 with Graves' hyperthyroidism that later progressed to Graves' ophthalmopathy. The rearrangement uses TRBV28 and TRBJ2-5; D gene uncertain. The sequenced sample consisted of blood. The DNA for the CDR3 is TGTGCCAGCAGTACCTATGGCTTGTACCAAGAGACCCAGTACTTC. This translates into CASSTYGLYQETQYF.